Given below is one T cell receptor (beta chain) in context. Its antigen is undetermined. These data belong to a study of T cells in narcolepsy. About the research overall: Patients with NT1 or NT2 and healthy control donors were enrolled.

The table came from immunoSEQ multiplex PCR; TCRdb's copy has only in-frame clones and leaves some out. The table includes around 24,000 clones, roughly 86% detected once. The CDR3 is 12 residues long. The germline V and J ends were trimmed by 6 bases and 15 bases, with 18 bases remaining between them. Looked up from germline, CDR1 is SNHLY and CDR2 is FYNNEI. The study, taken as a whole, reports: Autoreactive clonotypes reportedly recurred in blood of same and different patients, not controls. Comparing one patient's CSF and blood CD4+ clonotypes highlighted HCRT- and TRIB2-specific autoreactive clonotypes.

The source of this sequence is a human donor in good health. Sequenced sample: memory (CD45RA-) CD4+ T cells from blood. J is TRBJ2-1 and V is TRBV2; either TRBD1 or TRBD2 may supply D (6 bases each). This CDR3 is CASSRRGDERFF. CDR3 sequence (DNA): TGTGCCAGCAGCAGAAGGGGGGACGAAAGGTTCTTC. The whole variable domain, remainder taken from reference TRBV2 and TRBJ2-1, is EPEVTQTPSHQVTQMGQEVILRCVPISNHLYFYWYRQILGQKVEFLVSFYNNEISEKSEIFDDQFSVERPDGSNFTLKIRSTKLEDSAMYFCASSRRGDERFFGPGTRLTVL.